Below, 14 T cell receptor beta chains from the same sample are listed, as sequenced in a study of cytomegalovirus exposure and HLA in healthy donors (dated by TCRdb to 2015 to 2018). The library was made by the immunoSEQ multiplex PCR assay. The multiplex PCR relied on a mix of 60 forward primers for TCR Vbeta segments and 13 reverse primers for TCR Jbeta segments. TCRdb took this table from immuneACCESS and kept in-frame rearrangements with V and J called. Such tables lack part of the clones; where checked against another copy, unresolved V genes explain under half of the gap, and the rest is unexplained. The sample includes more than 95,000 clones, with 79% observed a single time. The top ten clonotypes cover over 4% of the sample. The sequencing input was PBMCs. The receptor source for this set is a man aged 45-60 years in good health and CMV-seropositive.

This clone was seen a handful of times. The rearrangement uses TRBV19 and TRBJ2-1; 10 bases align to TRBD2. V shed 5 bases, J shed 7 bases, and the junction held 8 bases outside the gene matches. The CDR3 runs to 15 residues. Germline V CDR1 and CDR2: LNHDA, SQIVND (reference sequence). The CDR3 loop reads CASSLGTSVGNEQFF. CDR3 in DNA: TGTGCCAGTAGTCTCGGGACTAGCGTCGGAAATGAGCAGTTCTTC.

CDR3 bases: TGTGCCAGCAGTATACAGGGAAGCTCCTACAATGAGCAGTTCTTC. Residues: CASSIQGSSYNEQFF. This sequence joins TRBV6-5 and TRBJ2-1; tentatively, D is TRBD1 (6 bases). CDR1 is MNHEY, CDR2 SVGAGI, per germline. This CDR3 contains 15 residues. Trimming removed 5 bases from V and 0 bases from J, with 11 bases in between.

V is TRBV28 and J is TRBJ2-5, with TRBD2 matching 14 bases. Germline loops: CDR1 MDHEN, CDR2 SYDVKM. With 7 bases clipped from V and 2 bases from J, the junction kept 3 bases outside the gene matches. The CDR3 consists of 15 residues. In DNA form, the CDR3 reads TGTGCCAGCAAGGGACTAGCGGGGGTGCAAGAGACCCAGTACTTC. Amino acid sequence: CASKGLAGVQETQYF.

The J gene is TRBJ2-2, the V gene TRBV6-1; D may be TRBD1 (5 bases). Germline V gene data show CDR1 as MNHNS and CDR2 as SASEGT. V lost 11 bases and J 3 bases, leaving 16 bases between the germline ends. The CDR3 is 14 amino acids. The CDR3 region is CAAHRQFDTGELFF. The CDR3 coding sequence is TGTGCCGCCCACCGACAGTTTGACACCGGGGAGCTGTTTTTT.

About this clone: Other DNA sequences in the sample encode the same CDR3. This chain joins TRBV5-1 and TRBJ2-2, with 9 bases lining up with TRBD1. Germline CDR1 reads SGHRS; CDR2 reads YFSETQ. The CDR3 has 15 residues. V lost 4 bases, J lost 4 bases, and 5 bases stayed unmatched. This CDR3 reads CASSPGQGGTGELFF. The CDR3 DNA is TGCGCCAGCAGCCCGGGACAGGGAGGCACCGGGGAGCTGTTTTTT. The complete variable domain, with remaining parts taken from reference TRBV5-1 and TRBJ2-2, reads KAGVTQTPRYLIKTRGQQVTLSCSPISGHRSVSWYQQTPGQGLQFLFEYFSETQRNKGNFPGRFSGRQFSNSRSEMNVSTLELGDSALYLCASSPGQGGTGELFFGEGSRLTVL.

V gene TRBV7-9 combines with J gene TRBJ1-5, with D perhaps TRBD1 (6 bases). The CDR3 loop spans 19 amino acids. Germline loops: CDR1 SEHNR, CDR2 FQNEAQ (reference sequence). Trimming took 5 bases from V and 0 from J, leaving 23 bases between them. CDR3 region: CASSTGGRDVGLSNQPQHF. The CDR3 coding sequence is TGTGCCAGCAGCACGGGGGGCAGGGATGTGGGCCTTAGCAATCAGCCCCAGCATTTT.

This clone was observed a single time. The V and J genes are TRBV5-6 and TRBJ2-3; 7 bases match TRBD1. V dropped 0 bases and J dropped 4; count of bases not matched to a gene: 5. This CDR3 comprises 15 residues. CDR1 is SGHDT and CDR2 is YYEEEE in the germline V gene. The CDR3: CASSLVRGRPDTQYF. For the CDR3, the DNA is TGTGCCAGCAGCTTGGTTAGGGGGCGGCCAGATACGCAGTATTTT.

The table lists this clone with a count of one. The chain uses TRBV6-5 and TRBJ2-5, with D possibly being TRBD2 (5 bases). Trimming cost V 5 bases and J 4 bases, with 11 bases left between them. The CDR3 runs to 13 residues. Germline V gene data show CDR1 as MNHEY and CDR2 as SVGAGI. The CDR3 is CASSTRELETQYF. As DNA, the CDR3 is TGTGCCAGCAGTACCCGGGAACTAGAGACCCAGTACTTC.

This rearrangement joins TRBV6-4 to TRBJ2-2, with TRBD2 matching 9 bases. The junction had 14 bases not matched to a gene; V was cut back by 3 bases and J by 3 bases. Germline-derived CDR1 and CDR2 are MRHNA and SNTAGT. The CDR3 runs to 19 residues. The CDR3 DNA reads TGTGCCAGCAGTGAGCGATTGGCGGGAGGGCCCAAGGACACCGGGGAGCTGTTTTTT. It specifies CASSERLAGGPKDTGELFF.

The chain couples TRBV5-1 to TRBJ2-3, with D maybe TRBD1 (6 bases). Germline assignment: CDR1 SGHRS and CDR2 YFSETQ. The CDR3 sequence is 14 residues long. Trimming shortened V by 4 bases and J by 6 bases, and 15 bases separated the two germline ends. Here the CDR3 DNA reads TGCGCCAGCAGCGAGAGGGGGACGGGGGATACGCAGTATTTT. As protein: CASSERGTGDTQYF.

The V and J genes are TRBV30 and TRBJ1-1; the D is unclear. The CDR3 is 14 residues long. The germline gives CDR1 GTSNPN, CDR2 SVGIG (reference sequence). The V and J ends lost 0 bases and 1 base respectively, with 9 bases between them. This CDR3 is CAWSVSLRNTEAFF. Here the CDR3 DNA reads TGTGCCTGGAGTGTAAGTCTCAGGAACACTGAAGCTTTCTTT.

The chain links TRBV2 to TRBJ1-6; tentatively, D is TRBD1 (6 bases). Trimming pared 7 bases from V and 6 bases from J, leaving 13 bases between. This CDR3 is built from 14 residues. Germline values: CDR1 SNHLY, CDR2 FYNNEI. CDR3 region: CASTAGEGNSPLHF. The CDR3 DNA sequence: TGTGCCAGCACGGCAGGGGAAGGTAATTCACCCCTCCACTTT.

The rearrangement links TRBV6-5 to TRBJ2-7; TRBD1 aligns across 7 bases. Germline V gives CDR1 MNHEY, CDR2 SVGAGI. The CDR3 is 13 amino acids. The V and J ends lost 8 bases and 1 base, in that order; junction bases with no gene match: 5. The CDR3 DNA is TGTGCCAGCGGTGAGACAGGGTCCTACGAGCAGTACTTC. It codes for CASGETGSYEQYF.

The chain has TRBV5-1 and TRBJ1-3; D not resolved. The CDR3 spans 14 residues. V gave up 9 bases and J gave up 0 bases, with 13 bases separating them. In germline, CDR1 is SGHRS, CDR2 YFSETQ. CDR3 region: CATSVGSSGNTIYF. The CDR3 region has the DNA TGCGCCACCTCTGTGGGGAGCTCTGGAAACACCATATATTTT.